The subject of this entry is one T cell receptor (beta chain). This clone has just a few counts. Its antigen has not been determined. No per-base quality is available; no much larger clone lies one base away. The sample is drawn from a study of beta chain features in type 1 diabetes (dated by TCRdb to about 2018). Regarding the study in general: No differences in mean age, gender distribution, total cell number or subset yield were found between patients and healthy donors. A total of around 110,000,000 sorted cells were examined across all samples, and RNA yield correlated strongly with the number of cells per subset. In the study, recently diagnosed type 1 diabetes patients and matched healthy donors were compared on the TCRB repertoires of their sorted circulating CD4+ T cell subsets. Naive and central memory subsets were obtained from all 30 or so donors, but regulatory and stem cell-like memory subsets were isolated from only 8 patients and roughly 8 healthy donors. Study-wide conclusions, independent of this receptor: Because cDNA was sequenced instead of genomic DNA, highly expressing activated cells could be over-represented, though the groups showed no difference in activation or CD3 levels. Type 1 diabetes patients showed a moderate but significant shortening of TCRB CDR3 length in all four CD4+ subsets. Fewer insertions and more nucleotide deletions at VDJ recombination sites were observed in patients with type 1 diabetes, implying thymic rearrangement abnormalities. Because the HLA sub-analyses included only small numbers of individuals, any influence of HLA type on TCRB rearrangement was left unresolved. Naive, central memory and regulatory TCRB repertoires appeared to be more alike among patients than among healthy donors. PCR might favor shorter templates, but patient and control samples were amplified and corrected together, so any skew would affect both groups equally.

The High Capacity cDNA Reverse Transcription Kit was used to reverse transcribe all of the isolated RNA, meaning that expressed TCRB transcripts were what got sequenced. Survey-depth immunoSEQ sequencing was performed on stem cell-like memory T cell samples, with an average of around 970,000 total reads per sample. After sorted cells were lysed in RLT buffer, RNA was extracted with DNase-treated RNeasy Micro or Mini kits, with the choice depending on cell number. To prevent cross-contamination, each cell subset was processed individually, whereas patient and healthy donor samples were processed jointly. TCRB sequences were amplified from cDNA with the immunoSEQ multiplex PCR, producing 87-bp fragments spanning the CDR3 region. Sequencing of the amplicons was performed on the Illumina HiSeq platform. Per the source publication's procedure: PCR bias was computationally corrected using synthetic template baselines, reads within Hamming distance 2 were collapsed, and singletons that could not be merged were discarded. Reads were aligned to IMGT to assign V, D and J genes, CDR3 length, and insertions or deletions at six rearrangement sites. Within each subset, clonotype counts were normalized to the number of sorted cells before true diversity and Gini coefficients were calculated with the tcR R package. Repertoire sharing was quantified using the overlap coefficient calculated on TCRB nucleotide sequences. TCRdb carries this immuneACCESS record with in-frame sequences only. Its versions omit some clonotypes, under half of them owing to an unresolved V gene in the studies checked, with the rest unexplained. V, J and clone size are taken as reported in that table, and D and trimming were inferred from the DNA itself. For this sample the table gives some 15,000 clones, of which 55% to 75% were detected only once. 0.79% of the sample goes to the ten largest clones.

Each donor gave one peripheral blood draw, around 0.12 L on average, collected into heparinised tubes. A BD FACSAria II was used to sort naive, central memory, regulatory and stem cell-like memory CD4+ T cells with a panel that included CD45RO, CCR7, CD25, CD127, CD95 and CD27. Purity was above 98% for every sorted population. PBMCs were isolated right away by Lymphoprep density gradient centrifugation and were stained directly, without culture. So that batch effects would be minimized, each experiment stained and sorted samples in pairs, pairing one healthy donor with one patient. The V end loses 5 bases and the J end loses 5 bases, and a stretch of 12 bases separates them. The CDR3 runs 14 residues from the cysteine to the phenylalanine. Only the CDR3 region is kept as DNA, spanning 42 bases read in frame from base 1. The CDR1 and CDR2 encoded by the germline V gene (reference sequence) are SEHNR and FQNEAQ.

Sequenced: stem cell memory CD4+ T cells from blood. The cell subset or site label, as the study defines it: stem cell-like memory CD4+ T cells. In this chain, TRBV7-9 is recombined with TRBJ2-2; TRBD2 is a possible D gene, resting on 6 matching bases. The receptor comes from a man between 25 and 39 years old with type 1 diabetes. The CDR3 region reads CASSAGLRTGELFF. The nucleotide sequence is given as TGTGCCAGCAGCGCGGGACTTAGAACCGGGGAGCTGTTTTTT.